Following are 8 T cell receptor beta chains from one sample sequenced in a study of T-cell memory formation after mild COVID-19 (dated by TCRdb to the early 2020s). Libraries were constructed by 5' RACE. The sample was run on an Illumina NovaSeq 6000. TCRdb reanalyzed the raw reads on its own, using fastp at Q25 for trimming and MiXCR for clone calling, and kept in-frame beta chains. Rows with a matching CDR3 protein are joined into one entry that keeps the most common DNA and genes. This sample lists just over 150,000 distinct CDR3 sequences; around a third were detected once. The top ten constitute around 12% of the sample. The source material was PBMCs or a T cell subset sorted from them (not recorded which). These receptors were obtained from an adult woman who had mild COVID-19 (a few samples of this study predate the infection). The sample titles of this study are shuffled in the database, so cell type and time point are left out; the donor was told from shared clones.

This clonotype has a handful of counts. CDR3 nucleotide sequence: TGCAGCGTCGGTATGGCGGAAGGCACTGAAGCTTTCTTT. It yields the protein CSVGMAEGTEAFF. The J gene is TRBJ1-1, the V gene TRBV29-1; D unresolved. The V and J ends lost 6 bases and 4 bases respectively, with 15 bases between them. The CDR3 extends over 13 amino acids. CDR1 is SQVTM, CDR2 ANQGSEA, per germline.

The chain employs TRBV5-4 and TRBJ1-1; 7 nucleotides line up with TRBD1. The CDR3 runs 13 residues. The junction had 4 bases not matched to a gene; V was cut back by 4 bases and J by 4 bases. Germline V gene data show CDR1 as SGHNT and CDR2 as YYREEE (reference sequence). The CDR3 DNA reads as TGTGCCAGCAGCACTACAGGGGCCACTGAAGCTTTCTTT. Translated, it gives CASSTTGATEAFF.

The V and J genes are TRBV6-2 or TRBV6-3 and TRBJ1-1; 9 bases line up with TRBD1. Trimming took 2 bases from V and 4 from J; bases not matched to a gene: 2. CDR3 length: 14 amino acids. The germline CDR1 and CDR2 sequences are MNHEY and SVGEGT. The chain's CDR3 is CASSYRDRVTEAFF. The CDR3 DNA reads TGTGCCAGCAGTTACCGGGACAGGGTCACTGAAGCTTTCTTT.

The chain carries TRBV5-1 and TRBJ2-5; 7 bases fit TRBD2. Germline V gene data show CDR1 as SGHRS and CDR2 as YFSETQ. This CDR3 region has 15 residues. J gave up 1 base and V 6 bases, and 9 bases lay outside the gene matches. CDR3 DNA sequence: TGCGCCAGCACTTCAATCAGCGGGACCCAAGAGACCCAGTACTTC. The encoded protein is CASTSISGTQETQYF.

The chain recombines TRBV7-8 with TRBJ2-7, with 7 bases lining up with TRBD1. The CDR3 runs 14 residues. CDR1 is SGHVS and CDR2 is FQNEAQ in the germline V gene. V trimming: 1 base; J trimming: 4 bases; junction bases outside the gene matches: 4. This chain's CDR3 is CASSLEQGQYEQYF. The CDR3 nucleotides read TGTGCCAGCAGCTTAGAACAGGGGCAATACGAGCAGTACTTC.

This clonotype was seen only a few times. V usage is TRBV7-2 and J usage is TRBJ1-2; maybe TRBD1 (5 bases). V was clipped by 4 bases and J by 3 bases, with 9 bases between them. This CDR3 contains 13 residues. CDR1 SGHTA and CDR2 FQGNSA come from the germline V gene. The CDR3 is CASSSGTDYGYTF. Here the CDR3 DNA reads TGTGCCAGCAGCTCCGGGACTGACTATGGCTACACCTTC.

CDR3 in amino acids: CASSTQGGVQYF. The CDR3 DNA sequence: TGTGCCAGCAGCACGCAGGGCGGGGTTCAGTACTTC. This sequence joins TRBV7-9 and TRBJ2-4; perhaps TRBD2 as D (6 bases). This CDR3 contains 12 residues. The germline V gene encodes CDR1 SEHNR and CDR2 FQNEAQ (reference sequence). V dropped 5 bases and J dropped 11 bases, with 13 bases sitting between them.

The rearrangement joins TRBV7-9 to TRBJ2-7, with 8 bases fitting TRBD1. CDR1 SEHNR and CDR2 FQNEAQ come from the germline V gene (reference sequence). The CDR3 covers 15 residues. The V and J ends lost 5 bases and 5 bases, in that order; junction bases with no gene match: 11. In DNA form, the CDR3 reads TGTGCCAGCAGCCCACCCCGCAGGGGGCACGACGAGCAGTACTTC. It specifies CASSPPRRGHDEQYF.